This T cell receptor beta chain was documented in a study of cytomegalovirus exposure and HLA in healthy donors. The CDR3 runs 14 residues. CDR1 and CDR2 from the germline V gene are MNHEY and SMNVEV (reference sequence). Amplification used 60 Vbeta primers and 13 Jbeta primers. The repertoire was sequenced with immunoSEQ multiplex PCR; TCRdb's copy has only in-frame clones and lacks some. Of just over 200,000 clones listed, 82% are singletons. The sequencing sample was made of PBMCs. This rearrangement joins TRBV27 to TRBJ2-5; D unresolved. The DNA end favors TRBJ2-7, so the J call may be wrong. The source is a middle-aged woman in good health and CMV-seronegative. In DNA form, the CDR3 reads TGTGCCAGCAGTTTATCCCAGGCCGCCTACGAGCAGTACTTC. Translated: CASSLSQAAYEQYF.